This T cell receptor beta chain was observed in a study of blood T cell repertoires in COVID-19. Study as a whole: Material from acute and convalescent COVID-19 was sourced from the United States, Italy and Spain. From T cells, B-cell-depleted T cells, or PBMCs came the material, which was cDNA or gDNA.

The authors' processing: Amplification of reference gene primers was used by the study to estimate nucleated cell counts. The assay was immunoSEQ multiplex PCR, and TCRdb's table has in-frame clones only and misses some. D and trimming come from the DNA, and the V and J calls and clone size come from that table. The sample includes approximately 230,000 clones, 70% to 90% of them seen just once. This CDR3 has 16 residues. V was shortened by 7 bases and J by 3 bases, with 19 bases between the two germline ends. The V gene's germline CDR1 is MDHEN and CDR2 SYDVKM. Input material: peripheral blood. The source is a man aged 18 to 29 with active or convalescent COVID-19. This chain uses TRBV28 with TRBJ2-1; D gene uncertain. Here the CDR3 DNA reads TGTGCCAGCATCCCTCCGGCGGCTGGCCACTACAATGAGCAGTTCTTC. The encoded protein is CASIPPAAGHYNEQFF.